Given below is one T cell receptor (beta chain) in context. Authors' data handling: Amplified reference gene primers provided the basis for estimating nucleated cell counts. Measured with immunoSEQ multiplex PCR; TCRdb has only the in-frame clones, and not every one. V, J and clone size are taken as reported in that table, and D and trimming were inferred from the DNA itself. The profile covers over 250,000 clones, with 70% to 90% appearing a single time and approximately 5.1% taken by the ten largest. Germline V gives CDR1 SEHNR, CDR2 FQNEAQ (reference sequence). V was cut by 5 bases and J by 6 bases, with 19 bases left in between. This CDR3 has 15 residues. This sample stems from a study of blood T cell repertoires in COVID-19. Across the study: The United States, Italy and Spain supplied acute and convalescent COVID-19 samples.

Sequencing was carried out using peripheral blood. This sequence joins TRBV7-9 and TRBJ1-1; D might be TRBD1 (5 bases). The TCR sequence derives from a man aged 45-65 years with active or convalescent COVID-19. The CDR3 region has the DNA TGTGCCAGCAGCCCCCCGGGGGGATCTTCGGCTGAAGCTTTCTTT. Translating it yields CASSPPGGSSAEAFF.